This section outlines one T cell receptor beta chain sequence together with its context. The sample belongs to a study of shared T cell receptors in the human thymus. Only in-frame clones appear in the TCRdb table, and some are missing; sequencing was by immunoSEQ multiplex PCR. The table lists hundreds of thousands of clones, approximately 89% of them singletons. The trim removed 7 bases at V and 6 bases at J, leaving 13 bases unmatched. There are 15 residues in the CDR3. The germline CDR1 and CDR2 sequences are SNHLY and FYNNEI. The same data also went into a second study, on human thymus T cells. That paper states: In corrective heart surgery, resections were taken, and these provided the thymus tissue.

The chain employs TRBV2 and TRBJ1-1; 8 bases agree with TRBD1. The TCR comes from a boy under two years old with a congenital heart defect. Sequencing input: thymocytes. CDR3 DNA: TGTGCCAGCACCACCAGACAGGGGTGGATCCCTGAAGCTTTCTTT. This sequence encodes CASTTRQGWIPEAFF.